The rows below give T cell receptor beta chains drawn from one sample of a study of CD8 T cells in Susac syndrome. TCRdb re-called the immunoSEQ multiplex PCR reads with MiXCR, one entry per CDR3 protein. The sample yields about 180,000 distinct CDR3 sequences, about 95% seen once. The material sequenced was CD8+ T cells from PBMCs. The receptors were gathered from a human donor with multiple sclerosis. CDR3s include the opening cysteine and the closing phenylalanine or tryptophan. D genes are given only for firm matches. Expanded clones are given a class, and other clones once, few, many or no size at all.

TRBV5-6	TRBD1	NA	TRBJ2-1	CASSTTGESEQFF	TGTGCCAGCAGCACAACAGGGGAGAGTGAGCAGTTCTTC
TRBV13	NA	NA	TRBJ1-1	CASSLGGRFTEAFF	TGTGCCAGCAGCTTGGGGGGGCGTTTCACTGAAGCTTTCTTT
TRBV27	TRBD1	NA	TRBJ2-5	CASSDRVGMETQYF	TGTGCCAGCAGCGACAGGGTGGGTATGGAGACCCAGTACTTC
TRBV4-1	NA	NA	TRBJ2-3	CASSHTGLGTDTQYF	TGCGCCAGCAGCCATACGGGGCTCGGCACAGATACGCAGTATTTT
TRBV2	NA	NA	TRBJ2-3	CASSPSTRVLTDTQYF	TGTGCCAGCAGTCCATCTACCCGGGTATTAACAGATACGCAGTATTTT
TRBV13	NA	NA	TRBJ2-1	CASSAGQYYNEQFF	TGTGCCAGCAGCGCCGGACAGTACTACAATGAGCAGTTCTTC
TRBV12-3/TRBV12-4	TRBD2	once	TRBJ2-3	CASSRTGTSVGTDTQYF	TGTGCCAGCAGCCGAACCGGGACTAGCGTGGGCACAGATACGCAGTATTTT
TRBV3-1	TRBD2	NA	TRBJ2-7	CASSREGLLYEQYF	TGTGCCAGCAGCAGGGAGGGGCTACTCTACGAGCAGTACTTC
TRBV28	TRBD2	NA	TRBJ2-7	CASSFSIQASGEEDEQYF	TGTGCCAGCAGTTTCTCTATTCAAGCTAGCGGGGAGGAGGACGAGCAGTACTTC
TRBV7-9	TRBD2	NA	TRBJ2-3	CASSLELAGLGGDTQYF	TGTGCCAGCAGCTTGGAGCTAGCGGGCCTGGGGGGAGATACGCAGTATTTT
TRBV9	TRBD1	NA	TRBJ1-1	CASSVTGVGTEAFF	TGTGCCAGCAGCGTAACAGGGGTTGGCACTGAAGCTTTCTTT
TRBV19	NA	NA	TRBJ2-1	CASSGRGGDEQFF	TGTGCCAGTAGTGGTAGGGGGGGTGATGAGCAGTTCTTC
TRBV29-1	NA	NA	TRBJ1-2	CSVDIGNSGYTF	TGCAGCGTTGATATAGGGAATAGCGGCTACACCTTC
TRBV3-1	NA	NA	TRBJ1-1	CASSQALENTEAFF	TGTGCCAGCAGCCAAGCCCTAGAGAACACTGAAGCTTTCTTT
TRBV11-2	NA	NA	TRBJ2-7	CASSSKAGRGNEQYF	TGTGCCAGCAGCTCCAAGGCGGGCAGGGGCAACGAGCAGTACTTC
TRBV5-1	TRBD1	NA	TRBJ2-2	CASSLQQGIGELFF	TGCGCCAGCAGCTTACAACAGGGGATCGGGGAGCTGTTTTTT
TRBV28	NA	NA	TRBJ2-1	CASSLEGYEQFF	TGTGCCAGCAGTTTAGAGGGCTACGAGCAGTTCTTC
TRBV20-1	TRBD1	NA	TRBJ1-2	CSATTGEGYTF	TGCAGTGCTACGACAGGGGAAGGCTACACCTTC
TRBV29-1	NA	NA	TRBJ1-1	CSVISGGITEAFF	TGCAGCGTTATCTCGGGGGGCATAACTGAAGCTTTCTTT
TRBV20-1	NA	NA	TRBJ2-1	CSAERWNEQFF	TGCAGTGCTGAAAGATGGAATGAGCAGTTCTTC
TRBV12-3/TRBV12-4	TRBD1	NA	TRBJ2-2	CASSLKTTGTTGELFF	TGTGCCAGCAGTTTAAAGACGACAGGGACCACCGGGGAGCTGTTTTTT
TRBV7-3	TRBD2	NA	TRBJ2-7	CASSLAGRTYEQYF	TGTGCCAGCAGTTTAGCGGGACGTACCTACGAGCAGTACTTC
TRBV13	TRBD1	NA	TRBJ1-1	CASSVGTGDTEAFF	TGTGCCAGCAGTGTCGGGACAGGGGACACTGAAGCTTTCTTT
TRBV11-2	TRBD1	NA	TRBJ1-1	CASSLPRTGGTEAFF	TGTGCCAGCAGCTTACCCCGGACAGGAGGGACTGAAGCTTTCTTT
TRBV29-1	NA	NA	TRBJ1-1	CSAPGPTEAFF	TGCAGCGCGCCGGGTCCCACTGAAGCTTTCTTT
TRBV2	TRBD1	NA	TRBJ2-7	CASRTPGQAYEQYF	TGTGCCAGCAGGACTCCGGGACAGGCCTACGAGCAGTACTTC
TRBV3-1	TRBD1	NA	TRBJ1-2	CASSHPDGQGTYGYTF	TGTGCCAGCAGCCACCCTGACGGACAGGGGACTTATGGCTACACCTTC
TRBV3-1	NA	NA	TRBJ2-5	CASSPQKDRETQYF	TGTGCCAGCAGCCCACAAAAGGACAGAGAGACCCAGTACTTC
TRBV13	TRBD2	once	TRBJ2-7	CASSAGGDGHYEQYF	TGTGCCAGCAGCGCCGGGGGGGACGGACACTACGAGCAGTACTTC
TRBV5-4	NA	NA	TRBJ1-2	CASSFGANGYTF	TGTGCCAGCAGCTTTGGAGCAAATGGCTACACCTTC
TRBV29-1	NA	NA	TRBJ2-3	CSVGGGHDVGWADTQYF	TGCAGCGTTGGCGGGGGACATGACGTTGGGTGGGCAGATACGCAGTATTTT